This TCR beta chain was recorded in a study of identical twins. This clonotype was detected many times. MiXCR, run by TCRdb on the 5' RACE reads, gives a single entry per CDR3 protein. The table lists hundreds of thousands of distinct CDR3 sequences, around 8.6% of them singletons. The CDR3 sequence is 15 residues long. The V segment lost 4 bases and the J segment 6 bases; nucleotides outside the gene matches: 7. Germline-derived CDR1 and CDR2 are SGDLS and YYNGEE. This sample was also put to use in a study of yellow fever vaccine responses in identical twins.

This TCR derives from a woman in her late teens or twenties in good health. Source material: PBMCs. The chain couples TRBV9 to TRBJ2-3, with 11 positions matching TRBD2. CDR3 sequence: CASSSSGGPVDTQYF. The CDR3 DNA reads TGTGCCAGCAGCTCTAGCGGGGGGCCGGTGGATACGCAGTATTTT.